Listed here are 17 T cell receptor beta chains from one sample, sequenced in a study of blood T cells in healthy people across ages (dated by TCRdb to about 2015). The library was made by 5' RACE. TCRdb shows the sequencer as Illumina HiSeq 2500. The second PCR ran for roughly 6 to 11 cycles and used a J-beta primer mix along with a sample-barcoded 5' primer. The public reads were quality trimmed at Q25 with fastp and then assembled into clones with MiXCR by TCRdb, keeping productive beta chains. Every distinct CDR3 protein forms one entry, paired with its most common genes and DNA. The table for this sample lists hundreds of thousands of distinct CDR3 sequences; approximately 31% of them were counted only once. About 16% of the sample comes from the top ten. Sequencing was performed on blood. These receptors all stem from a woman of 80 years or more in good health. Donor details come from another sample of the same person, matched by shared clones.

The table lists this clonotype with many counts. The chain uses TRBV19 and TRBJ2-5; D may be TRBD1 (5 bases). The DNA end lines up better with TRBJ2-7; the J call may be wrong. The CDR3 extends over 14 amino acids. From germline, CDR1 is LNHDA and CDR2 SQIVND (reference sequence). The CDR3 coding sequence is TGTGCCAGTAGTATAAGGGGCGACGGTGCCGAGCAGTACTTC. Protein: CASSIRGDGAEQYF.

At least ten counts were recorded for this clonotype. The V and J genes are TRBV3-1 and TRBJ2-3, with no clear D. This CDR3 contains 13 residues. CDR1 LGHDT and CDR2 YNNKEL come from the germline V gene (reference sequence). Trimming took off 1 base at V and 3 bases at J, with 5 bases between the two ends. CDR3 in DNA: TGTGCCAGCAGCCAAGCCCCAACAGATACGCAGTATTTT. Amino acid sequence: CASSQAPTDTQYF.

This clonotype was recorded many times. The chain uses TRBV7-9 and TRBJ2-1; a possible D gene is TRBD1 (6 bases). This CDR3 has 15 amino acids. Between the trimmed V and J ends, which lost 1 base and 7 bases, there was a span of 14 bases. In germline, CDR1 is SEHNR, CDR2 FQNEAQ (reference sequence). CDR3 in amino acids: CASSLGQGPRNEQFF. CDR3 nucleotides: TGTGCCAGCAGCTTAGGGCAGGGGCCCCGAAATGAGCAGTTCTTC. The full variable domain, in which reference TRBV7-9 and TRBJ2-1 provide the parts outside the CDR3, is DTGVSQNPRHKITKRGQNVTFRCDPISEHNRLYWYRQTLGQGPEFLTYFQNEAQLEKSRLLSDRFSAERPKGSFSTLEIQRTEQGDSAMYLCASSLGQGPRNEQFFGPGTRLTVL.

The chain carries TRBV6-1 and TRBJ2-1; possible D gene TRBD2, 5 bases. This CDR3 is built from 12 residues. V was pared by 0 bases and J by 13 bases, with 10 bases between. The V gene's germline CDR1 is MNHNS and CDR2 SASEGT. The CDR3 protein is CASSEAWETQFF. The CDR3 DNA reads as TGTGCCAGCAGTGAAGCTTGGGAGACCCAGTTCTTC.

This clonotype has a count of ten or more. The genes are TRBV7-9 and TRBJ2-5; TRBD2 aligns across 10 bases. The CDR3 has 16 amino acids. CDR1 and CDR2 from the germline V gene are SEHNR and FQNEAQ (reference sequence). J gave up 5 bases and V 4 bases, and 10 bases lay outside the gene matches. As DNA, the CDR3 is TGTGCCAGCAGCTCGAAGGGACTAGCGTCGTGGGAGACCCAGTACTTC. Translation gives CASSSKGLASWETQYF.

Turning to this clonotype: This may be a read error, as it is one base from a much larger clone. The final CDR3 position lacks the conserved phenylalanine or tryptophan, pointing to a likely read error. The V and J genes are TRBV12-3 or TRBV12-4 and TRBJ2-3; 8 bases are a match to TRBD2. The CDR3 has 15 residues. The V and J ends lost 7 bases and 2 bases, in that order; junction bases with no gene match: 8. The CDR3 reads CASTLSGENTDTQYS. CDR3 nucleotides: TGTGCCAGCACCCTTAGCGGGGAGAACACAGATACGCAGTATTCT.

A few counts support this clonotype. A much larger clone is a single base away; this may be a read error. The chain couples TRBV2 to TRBJ1-5; unclear D gene. The CDR3 is 14 amino acids. Germline V gene lookup returns CDR1 SNHLY and CDR2 FYNNEI. CDR3: CANSDSHSNQPQHF. CDR3 coding DNA: TGTGCCAACAGTGATAGCCATAGCAATCAGCCCCAGCATTTT.

This clonotype was counted many times. V and J are TRBV12-3 or TRBV12-4 and TRBJ2-3; 12 nucleotides align to TRBD2. Unmatched junction bases numbered 5, after V lost 5 bases and J lost 2 bases. The CDR3 has 16 amino acids. The CDR3 region has the DNA TGTGCCAGCAGTCAGCGGACTAGCGGGACCACAGATACGCAGTATTTT. This encodes CASSQRTSGTTDTQYF.

The rearrangement joins TRBV5-1 to TRBJ1-1; D gene ambiguous. CDR1 and CDR2 from the germline V gene are SGHRS and YFSETQ. The CDR3 covers 16 residues. V lost 4 bases, J lost 1 base, and 17 bases lay in between. CDR3 sequence: CASSPTGGRTNTEAFF. CDR3 nucleotide sequence: TGCGCCAGCAGCCCAACCGGAGGGCGGACGAACACTGAAGCTTTCTTT.

The gene calls are TRBV5-1 and TRBJ1-6; 11 nucleotides agree with TRBD1. The CDR3 loop spans 17 amino acids. Germline CDR1 SGHRS, CDR2 YFSETQ. The V gene end was trimmed by 2 bases and the J gene end by 1 base; junction bases not matched to a gene: 2. CDR3 region: CASSFGQGASYNSPLHF. Written as DNA, the CDR3 is TGCGCCAGCAGCTTTGGACAGGGGGCGTCCTATAATTCACCCCTCCACTTT.

The chain joins TRBV27 to TRBJ2-5; no definite D call. Germline loops: CDR1 MNHEY, CDR2 SMNVEV (reference sequence). Deletions cut 4 bases from V and 6 bases from J, with 12 bases between. This CDR3 has 13 amino acids. The CDR3 region has the DNA TGTGCCAGCAGTTACCTTGGGCTACAGACCCAGTACTTC. This translates into CASSYLGLQTQYF.

J is TRBJ2-3 and V is TRBV10-3, with 8 bases that match TRBD2. Germline CDR1 is ENHRY and CDR2 is SYGVKD. CDR3 length: 14 residues. The trim removed 6 bases at V and 2 bases at J, leaving 4 bases unmatched. CDR3 in DNA: TGTGCCATCAGGGGGCGGGGGGTCACAGATACGCAGTATTTT. Translated, it gives CAIRGRGVTDTQYF.

This clonotype occurred many times. This chain joins TRBV29-1 and TRBJ1-2; no clear D gene. Germline V gives CDR1 SQVTM, CDR2 ANQGSEA. This CDR3 region has 13 residues. The V and J ends lost 4 bases and 4 bases respectively, with 13 bases between them. In nucleotides, the CDR3 is TGCAGCGTTGCCGGGGATTTAGGCTATGGCTACACCTTC. Translating gives CSVAGDLGYGYTF.

This clonotype was seen a few times. The gene calls are TRBV20-1 and TRBJ1-6, with 9 bases aligning to TRBD1. The J segment lost 10 bases and the V segment lost 2 bases, leaving 12 bases of the junction unmatched. The germline V gene encodes CDR1 DFQATT and CDR2 SNEGSKA (reference sequence). CDR3 size: 16 residues. CDR3 residues: CSARPEPGQGASPLHF. DNA for the CDR3: TGCAGTGCTAGACCCGAGCCGGGACAGGGAGCCTCACCCCTCCACTTT.

This clonotype was seen only a few times. V and J are TRBV25-1 and TRBJ2-2; no firm D call. CDR1 and CDR2 (germline): MGHDK, SYGVNS. V was cut by 1 base and J by 6 bases, with 6 bases left in between. The CDR3 length is 13 residues. Here the CDR3 reads CASSEFGSGELFF. In nucleotides, the CDR3 is TGTGCCAGCAGTGAATTTGGGTCCGGGGAGCTGTTTTTT.

Ten or more counts support this clonotype. The J gene is TRBJ2-7, the V gene TRBV5-1; tentative D call: TRBD2 (7 bases). CDR1 SGHRS and CDR2 YFSETQ come from the germline V gene. Trimming took 0 bases from V and 4 from J, leaving 17 bases between them. This CDR3 region has 16 residues. CDR3 sequence reads: CASSLGGGRDQYEQYF. The CDR3 nucleotides are TGCGCCAGCAGCTTGGGGGGGGGCAGAGACCAATACGAGCAGTACTTC.

The chain recombines TRBV20-1 with TRBJ2-3; 10 bases match TRBD1. The CDR3 runs 15 residues. Germline CDR1 DFQATT, CDR2 SNEGSKA (reference sequence). V trimming: 5 bases; J trimming: 2 bases; junction bases outside the gene matches: 7. For the CDR3, the DNA is TGCAGTGCTGTGGACAGGGGGGATCCCACAGATACGCAGTATTTT. It specifies CSAVDRGDPTDTQYF.